This T cell receptor (beta chain) was documented in a study of response to subunit inactivated influenza vaccine. This clonotype was counted many times. Its specificity is not known. The CDR3 is 11 residues long. CDR1 and CDR2 (germline): DFQATT, SNEGSKA (reference sequence). V was clipped by 1 base and J by 7 bases, with 7 bases between them. Each CDR3 protein is one row after TCRdb ran MiXCR on the RT-PCR reads. The sample holds about 520,000 distinct CDR3 sequences, about 7.2% seen once. Findings and limits, study-wide: Authors suggested each seasonal influenza vaccination recruits few new T cells.

The rearrangement uses TRBV20-1 and TRBJ1-1, with unresolved D. This clonotype was sampled from a man between 45 and 75 years old who received an inactivated influenza vaccine. Sequences were derived from PBMCs from blood, sampled approximately 25 months after vaccination. The CDR3 DNA is TGCAGTGCTAGAGTGGTGAATGAAGCTTTCTTT. Encoded protein: CSARVVNEAFF.